This T cell receptor (beta chain) comes out of a study of blood T cell repertoires in COVID-19 (dated by TCRdb to between 2020 and 2021). The study in broad terms: Collaborator samples came from the United States, Italy and Spain and covered acute and convalescent phases of COVID-19. The material from the prospective study consisted of cDNA or gDNA derived from T cells, B-cell-depleted T cells, or PBMCs. The dataset comprised deeply sampled blood TCRbeta repertoires from subjects exposed to, actively infected with, or recovered from COVID-19. The repertoires were released in a freely available public database intended as a resource for research on the immune response to SARS-CoV-2. Samples came from the ongoing ImmuneRACE study (first 160 participants) plus 1,254 subjects from 6 global collaborators. A de-identified subject ID, COVID-19 status, age in years and sex were almost always included in the sample metadata. Where available, HLA class I and class II types were obtained from metadata supplied by the sample provider rather than from assay-based typing. What the authors observed across the whole study: The amount of clinical and demographic metadata varied by source and participant and was provided uncurated.

Collaborating institutions collected whole blood in K2EDTA tubes following their own protocols. For TCRbeta analysis, collaborators shipped samples in one of three forms: frozen whole blood, isolated PBMCs, or DNA extracted from either of those sample types. From a lookup of the germline V gene (reference sequence), CDR1 and CDR2 are LNHDA and SQIVND. V and J are trimmed by 10 bases and 4 bases, and the gene matches miss 12 bases of the junction. CDR3 length: 14 amino acids, cysteine to phenylalanine. Just CDR3 DNA is preserved here, 42 bases in frame from base 1. With regard to this clone: What antigen it recognizes has not been identified. Base qualities are not provided; no much larger clone lies one nucleotide away.

The immunoSEQ Assay, a bias-controlled multiplex PCR, was used to amplify TCRbeta CDR3 regions from genomic DNA. The study's processing was this. Within the assay, amplification of reference gene primers was used to estimate how many nucleated cells each sample contained. To quantify the absolute abundance of each unique TCRbeta CDR3 rearrangement, sequence reads were collapsed and filtered. Productive Simpson clonality was computed per sample as the square root of Simpson's diversity index over productive rearrangements. The clones in this table, taken by TCRdb from immuneACCESS, are in-frame only. Not every clone is retained; where verified, under half of the shortfall comes from an unresolved V gene, and the cause of the rest is unknown. The V and J calls and clone size come from that table; D and trimming were worked out from the DNA. This sample comprises 150,000 to 180,000 clones, approximately 78% of them detected only once. The ten largest account for roughly 1.5% of the sample.

Sequenced material: peripheral blood. The chain employs TRBV19 and TRBJ2-7; TRBD2 aligns with 8 central bases. This TCR was recovered from a man aged 80 or over with acute or convalescent COVID-19. CDR3 region: CATWAGGAGYEQYF. DNA sequence: TGTGCCACCTGGGCGGGAGGAGCTGGGTACGAGCAGTACTTC. Reference TRBV19 and TRBJ2-7 proteins supply the regions before and after the CDR3; the full variable domain is: DGGITQSPKYLFRKEGQNVTLSCEQNLNHDAMYWYRQDPGQGLRLIYYSQIVNDFQKGDIAEGYSVSREKKESFPLTVTSAQKNPTAFYLCATWAGGAGYEQYFGPGTRLTVT.